The 4 T cell receptor beta chains given below trace back to one sample, sequenced in a study of T cell repertoires in ileal Crohn's disease. Profiling relied on immunoSEQ multiplex PCR, and the TCRdb table lists in-frame clones only, not all of them. The sample yields some 10,000 clones, more than 65% seen once. Material for sequencing was ileal tissue. The receptors were sampled from an adult with Crohn's disease.

The chain recombines TRBV7-2 with TRBJ1-4; possible D gene TRBD1, 5 bases. This CDR3 has 14 amino acids. The germline CDR1 and CDR2 sequences are SGHTA and FQGNSA. Trimming stripped 3 bases from V and 8 bases from J, with 13 bases between. Here the CDR3 reads CASSFAGVREKLFF. DNA for the CDR3: TGTGCCAGCAGCTTCGCGGGGGTACGAGAAAAACTGTTTTTT.

V and J are TRBV6-1 and TRBJ1-1; D is possibly TRBD1 (5 bases). CDR1 and CDR2 from the germline V gene are MNHNS and SASEGT. The CDR3 has 12 residues. Trimming removed 1 base at V and 11 bases at J, with 11 bases between. CDR3 region: CASSEGLPGAFF. The CDR3 region has the DNA TGTGCCAGCAGTGAAGGACTCCCAGGGGCTTTCTTT.

In its sample, this clone was seen once. The V and J genes are TRBV5-1 and TRBJ2-7, with TRBD1 matching 7 bases. Germline CDR1 is SGHRS and CDR2 is YFSETQ. There are 16 residues in the CDR3. J was trimmed by 7 bases and V by 4 bases; bases with no gene match: 17. The DNA of the CDR3 is TGCGCCAGCAGCGTGACAGGGCCCCGAGATGTAGGGGAGCAGTACTTC. It codes for CASSVTGPRDVGEQYF.

The genes are TRBV11-3 and TRBJ1-2, with D tentatively TRBD1 (6 bases). The length of the CDR3 is 14 residues. Looked up from germline, CDR1 is SGHNT and CDR2 is YENEEA. Trimming left V 5 bases short and J 4 bases short, with 14 bases between. The CDR3 here is CASSPQTGSYGYTF. CDR3 nucleotides: TGTGCCAGCAGCCCCCAAACAGGGAGCTATGGCTACACCTTC. Complete variable domain (other parts from reference TRBV11-3 and TRBJ1-2): EAGVVQSPRYKIIEKKQPVAFWCNPISGHNTLYWYLQNLGQGPELLIRYENEEAVDDSQLPKDRFSAERLKGVDSTLKIQPAELGDSAVYLCASSPQTGSYGYTFGSGTRLTVV.